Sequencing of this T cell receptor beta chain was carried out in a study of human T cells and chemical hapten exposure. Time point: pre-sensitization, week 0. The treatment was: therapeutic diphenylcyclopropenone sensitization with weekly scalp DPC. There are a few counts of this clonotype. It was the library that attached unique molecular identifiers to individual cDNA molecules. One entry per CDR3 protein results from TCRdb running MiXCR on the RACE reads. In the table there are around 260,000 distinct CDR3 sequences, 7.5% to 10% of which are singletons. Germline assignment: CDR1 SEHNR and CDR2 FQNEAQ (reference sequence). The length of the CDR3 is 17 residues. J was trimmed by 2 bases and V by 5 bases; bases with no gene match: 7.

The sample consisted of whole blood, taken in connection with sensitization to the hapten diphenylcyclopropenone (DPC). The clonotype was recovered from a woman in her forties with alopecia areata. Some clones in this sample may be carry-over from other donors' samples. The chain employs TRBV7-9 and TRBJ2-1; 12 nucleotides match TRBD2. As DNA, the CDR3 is TGTGCCAGCAGCACTAGCCGGACTAGCGGGGCCTACAATGAGCAGTTCTTC. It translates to CASSTSRTSGAYNEQFF.